Listed below are T cell receptor beta chains from one sample, sequenced in a study of blood T cell repertoires in COVID-19. The assay was immunoSEQ multiplex PCR, and TCRdb's table has in-frame clones only and misses some. This sample has 200,000 to 250,000 clones, with approximately 80% found just once. The sample taken for sequencing was peripheral blood. The receptors come from a woman aged 45-60 years with acute or convalescent COVID-19. The CDR3 runs from the conserved cysteine through the conserved F or W. D genes are given only for firm matches. Not every row has a clone size; where given, it reads once, few, many or a size class.

V: TRBV28; D: .; size: few; J: TRBJ2-5; CDR3: CASSFKLRRAETQYF; DNA: TGTGCCAGCAGTTTCAAATTACGGAGAGCAGAGACCCAGTACTTC
V: TRBV6-5; D: TRBD1; size: .; J: TRBJ2-7; CDR3: CAAVRRTGEYEQYF; DNA: TGTGCCGCCGTAAGGCGGACAGGGGAATACGAGCAGTACTTC
V: TRBV2; D: TRBD1; size: few; J: TRBJ2-3; CDR3: CASSDQGASTDTQYF; DNA: TGTGCCAGCAGTGATCAGGGGGCCTCGACAGATACGCAGTATTTT
V: TRBV7-8; D: TRBD2; size: .; J: TRBJ2-5; CDR3: CASSLGGGSETQYF; DNA: TGTGCCAGCAGCTTAGGGGGGGGATCGGAGACCCAGTACTTC
V: TRBV10-3; D: TRBD1; size: .; J: TRBJ2-2; CDR3: CAISGKDRMAGELFF; DNA: TGTGCCATCAGTGGGAAGGACAGGATGGCCGGGGAGCTGTTTTTT
V: TRBV19; D: TRBD1; size: .; J: TRBJ1-1; CDR3: CASSIQGDTEAFF; DNA: TGTGCCAGTAGTATACAGGGGGACACTGAAGCTTTCTTT
V: TRBV28; D: TRBD1; size: .; J: TRBJ1-2; CDR3: CASSPPGQGYYGYTF; DNA: TGTGCCAGCAGTCCCCCGGGACAGGGCTACTATGGCTACACCTTC
V: TRBV2; D: TRBD1; size: .; J: TRBJ1-5; CDR3: CASSSRSRGLDQPQHF; DNA: TGTGCCAGCAGTTCTAGATCCAGGGGGCTGGATCAGCCCCAGCATTTT
V: TRBV5-1; D: TRBD2; size: .; J: TRBJ2-7; CDR3: CASSLAALAGGEQYF; DNA: TGCGCCAGCAGCTTGGCTGCCCTAGCGGGGGGGGAGCAGTACTTC
V: TRBV6-6; D: .; size: .; J: TRBJ1-3; CDR3: CASRTSGGGDTIYF; DNA: TGTGCCAGCAGGACATCGGGGGGCGGGGACACCATATATTTT
V: TRBV28; D: .; size: .; J: TRBJ1-5; CDR3: CASSLVTELNQPQHF; DNA: TGTGCCAGCAGCTTAGTGACAGAGTTGAATCAGCCCCAGCATTTT
V: TRBV6-5; D: .; size: .; J: TRBJ1-2; CDR3: CASAGQTTNYGYTF; DNA: TGTGCCAGCGCTGGACAGACGACTAACTATGGCTACACCTTC
V: TRBV28; D: .; size: many; J: TRBJ1-1; CDR3: CASSFRDWGNPEAFF; DNA: TGTGCCAGCAGTTTCCGGGACTGGGGCAACCCTGAAGCTTTCTTT
V: TRBV2; D: .; size: once; J: TRBJ1-1; CDR3: CASSVEAGNTEAFF; DNA: TGTGCCAGCAGTGTCGAGGCCGGGAACACTGAAGCTTTCTTT
V: TRBV2; D: .; size: .; J: TRBJ1-4; CDR3: CASTQGSGLFF; DNA: TGTGCCAGCACGCAGGGTTCTGGACTGTTTTTT
V: TRBV14; D: .; size: .; J: TRBJ1-1; CDR3: CASSQERENTEAFF; DNA: TGTGCCAGCAGCCAAGAACGGGAGAACACTGAAGCTTTCTTT
V: TRBV6-2/TRBV6-3; D: .; size: .; J: TRBJ1-1; CDR3: CASSYSLTGSANTEAFF; DNA: TGTGCCAGCAGTTACAGTCTAACGGGGTCTGCGAACACTGAAGCTTTCTTT
V: TRBV15; D: .; size: .; J: TRBJ1-1; CDR3: CATSSDRNTEAFF; DNA: TGTGCCACCAGCAGTGACAGAAACACTGAAGCTTTCTTT
V: TRBV11-2; D: .; size: .; J: TRBJ1-2; CDR3: CASSLVGRDPNYGYTF; DNA: TGTGCCAGCAGCTTAGTAGGGCGGGACCCTAACTATGGCTACACCTTC
V: TRBV25-1; D: .; size: .; J: TRBJ2-3; CDR3: CARSGTQYF; DNA: TGTGCCCGGTCGGGGACGCAGTATTTT
V: TRBV6-5; D: .; size: .; J: TRBJ2-1; CDR3: CASSSTSIDEQFF; DNA: TGTGCCAGCAGTTCCACTAGTATCGATGAGCAGTTCTTC
V: TRBV18; D: .; size: once; J: TRBJ2-7; CDR3: CASSPPNSQAYEQYF; DNA: TGTGCCAGCTCACCACCGAATAGTCAGGCCTACGAGCAGTACTTC
V: TRBV24-1; D: TRBD2; size: .; J: TRBJ2-1; CDR3: CATGGTSGRDNEQFF; DNA: TGTGCCACCGGCGGGACTAGCGGGAGGGATAATGAGCAGTTCTTC
V: TRBV4-3; D: .; size: .; J: TRBJ2-7; CDR3: CASSLRTGAYEQYF; DNA: TGCGCCAGCAGCCTAAGGACGGGAGCCTACGAGCAGTACTTC
V: TRBV6-5; D: .; size: .; J: TRBJ1-1; CDR3: CASSYRGGSNTEAFF; DNA: TGTGCCAGCAGTTACCGGGGGGGATCGAACACTGAAGCTTTCTTT
V: TRBV5-1; D: TRBD1; size: .; J: TRBJ2-7; CDR3: CASSSGTGVGEQYF; DNA: TGCGCCAGCAGCTCCGGGACAGGGGTGGGCGAGCAGTACTTC
V: TRBV25-1; D: .; size: .; J: TRBJ2-5; CDR3: CASSRQDQETQYF; DNA: TGTGCCAGCAGTAGGCAGGATCAAGAGACCCAGTACTTC
V: TRBV10-3; D: .; size: .; J: TRBJ1-4; CDR3: CAISDFERSNEKLFF; DNA: TGTGCCATCAGTGATTTCGAGCGGTCGAATGAAAAACTGTTTTTT
V: TRBV15; D: TRBD1; size: .; J: TRBJ2-2; CDR3: CATTPDRWGTGELFF; DNA: TGTGCCACCACCCCGGACAGGTGGGGCACCGGGGAGCTGTTTTTT
V: TRBV9; D: TRBD1; size: once; J: TRBJ2-7; CDR3: CASSSRDRSYEQYF; DNA: TGTGCCAGCAGCTCCCGGGACAGGTCCTACGAGCAGTACTTC
V: TRBV30; D: .; size: .; J: TRBJ1-5; CDR3: CAWGDINQPQHF; DNA: TGTGCCTGGGGGGACATCAATCAGCCCCAGCATTTT
V: TRBV28; D: .; size: .; J: TRBJ2-3; CDR3: CASSHPDSPPDTQYF; DNA: TGTGCCAGCAGCCACCCCGACAGCCCCCCAGATACGCAGTATTTT
V: TRBV18; D: TRBD2; size: .; J: TRBJ2-7; CDR3: CASSSLAGERSHEQYF; DNA: TGTGCCAGCTCGTCTCTAGCGGGAGAACGAAGCCACGAGCAGTACTTC
V: TRBV15; D: TRBD1; size: .; J: TRBJ1-5; CDR3: CATSSPGPGQAPQPQHF; DNA: TGTGCCACCAGCAGCCCCGGACCGGGACAGGCCCCCCAGCCCCAGCATTTT
V: TRBV6-1; D: .; size: once; J: TRBJ1-2; CDR3: CASSGGGGQANYGYTF; DNA: TGTGCCAGCAGTGGGGGAGGGGGGCAAGCTAACTATGGCTACACCTTC